These 26 T cell receptor beta chains were sequenced from one sample in a study of Ad26.COV2.S vaccination and SARS-CoV-2 variants. This table comes from immunoSEQ multiplex PCR, and its TCRdb copy is limited to in-frame clones, with some not included. The repertoire holds over 400,000 clones, with approximately 92% as singletons. Described treatment: over 15 received Ad26.COV2.S at low or high dose, single or two shots; 5 received placebo; per-sample allocation not given. Repertoires come from day 63 after the first vaccine or placebo injection. The sample in question was peripheral blood, obtained in a trial of Ad26.COV2.S vaccine versus placebo. Source of these receptors: a person between 18 and 65 years old who received the Ad26.COV2.S COVID-19 vaccine or a placebo.

This rearrangement joins TRBV6-2 or TRBV6-3 to TRBJ1-3; D gene uncertain. V was clipped by 2 bases and J by 4 bases, with 6 bases between them. The CDR3 loop spans 13 amino acids. Germline loops: CDR1 MNHEY, CDR2 SVGEGT. The CDR3 is CASSYRAGNTIYF. For the CDR3, the DNA is TGTGCCAGCAGTTACCGGGCCGGAAACACCATATATTTT.

The chain has TRBV27 and TRBJ2-3; weak D call: TRBD2 (6 bases). Germline assignment: CDR1 MNHEY and CDR2 SMNVEV (reference sequence). CDR3 size: 13 residues. Trimming removed 8 bases from V and 4 bases from J, with 13 bases in between. This CDR3 is CASGDFLADTQYF. The CDR3 region has the DNA TGTGCCAGCGGGGACTTTCTGGCAGATACGCAGTATTTT.

This chain uses TRBV7-2 with TRBJ2-7, with 11 bases fitting TRBD1. CDR3 size: 15 residues. CDR1 is SGHTA, CDR2 FQGNSA, per germline. V lost 3 bases to trimming and J lost 6 bases; unmatched junction nucleotides: 7. CDR3 coding DNA: TGTGCCAGCAGCTTGTACCGGGACAGGGGGGGCGAGCAGTACTTC. It is translated as CASSLYRDRGGEQYF.

The J gene is TRBJ1-4, the V gene TRBV5-4; D is possibly TRBD1 (5 bases). V gave up 5 bases and J gave up 6 bases, with 11 bases separating them. Germline V lookup: CDR1 SGHNT, CDR2 YYREEE (reference sequence). The CDR3 consists of 13 residues. The DNA for the CDR3 is TGTGCCAGCAGACGGCTGGGGGATGAAAAACTGTTTTTT. This codes for CASRRLGDEKLFF.

Notes on this clone: Other DNA sequences in this specimen translate into the identical CDR3. The rearrangement uses TRBV29-1 and TRBJ2-2; D may be TRBD2 (5 bases). V lost 7 bases to trimming and J lost 4 bases, with 7 bases between them. The germline V gene has CDR1 SQVTM and CDR2 ANQGSEA. This CDR3 has 11 amino acids. In DNA, the CDR3 is TGCAGCGCCGAGGGCACCGGGGAGCTGTTTTTT. Translating it yields CSAEGTGELFF.

The chain uses TRBV7-8 and TRBJ2-5; D may be TRBD1 (5 bases). Between the trimmed V and J ends, which lost 2 bases and 4 bases, there was a span of 14 bases. Germline lookup yields CDR1 SGHVS and CDR2 FQNEAQ. This CDR3 contains 15 residues. CDR3 sequence: CASSLRIQGRETQYF. CDR3 in DNA: TGTGCCAGCAGCTTAAGGATCCAGGGCCGAGAGACCCAGTACTTC.

V is TRBV6-6 and J is TRBJ1-1, with unresolved D. Germline CDR1 reads MNHNY; CDR2 reads SVGAGI (reference sequence). Trimming left V 2 bases short and J 4 bases short, with 14 bases between. The CDR3 is 15 residues long. The CDR3 sequence: CASSYPQEGITEAFF. The CDR3 nucleotides read TGTGCCAGCAGTTACCCGCAGGAAGGAATCACTGAAGCTTTCTTT.

This clone was counted once. The chain uses TRBV28 and TRBJ2-5, with 9 nucleotides matching TRBD2. From germline, CDR1 is MDHEN and CDR2 SYDVKM. Germline trimming cut 2 bases from V and 4 bases from J; bases unmatched to any gene: 5. The CDR3 covers 15 residues. The CDR3 DNA reads as TGTGCCAGCAGTTTAGGAGGACTAGCGAGAGAGACCCAGTACTTC. Translation: CASSLGGLARETQYF. Looking up the rest from reference TRBV28 and TRBJ2-5 gives the full variable domain: DVKVTQSSRYLVKRTGEKVFLECVQDMDHENMFWYRQDPGLGLRLIYFSYDVKMKEKGDIPEGYSVSREKKERFSLILESASTNQTSMYLCASSLGGLARETQYFGPGTRLLVL.

This chain links TRBV6-5 with TRBJ1-1, with 7 bases aligning to TRBD1. Germline CDR1 reads MNHEY; CDR2 reads SVGAGI. The CDR3 covers 14 residues. The V and J ends lost 10 bases and 4 bases, in that order; junction bases with no gene match: 12. The CDR3 spells CATKGTGEGTEAFF. DNA for the CDR3: TGTGCCACCAAAGGAACAGGGGAAGGCACTGAAGCTTTCTTT.

This clone was counted once. The chain is built from TRBV6-5 and TRBJ2-2; 9 bases match TRBD2. Trimming at V came to 7 bases and at J to 5 bases, leaving 5 bases not matched to a gene. CDR1 is MNHEY, CDR2 SVGAGI, per germline. The CDR3 totals 14 residues. The CDR3 DNA reads as TGTGCCAGCACCTTTAGCGGGGGTACCGGGGAGCTGTTTTTT. This sequence encodes CASTFSGGTGELFF.

V and J are TRBV19 and TRBJ2-7, with 9 positions matching TRBD1. V dropped 5 bases and J dropped 0; count of bases not matched to a gene: 8. This CDR3 has 16 residues. CDR1 LNHDA and CDR2 SQIVND come from the germline V gene (reference sequence). The CDR3 coding sequence is TGTGCCAGTAGTCCGGGACAGGGTTTTTTCTCCTACGAGCAGTACTTC. This codes for CASSPGQGFFSYEQYF.

The chain recombines TRBV7-2 with TRBJ2-1; D perhaps matches TRBD2 (6 bases). Looked up from germline, CDR1 is SGHTA and CDR2 is FQGNSA. The length of the CDR3 is 14 residues. Trimming stripped 4 bases from V and 3 bases from J, with 10 bases between. CDR3 sequence reads: CASSSGLHYNEQFF. CDR3 bases: TGTGCCAGCAGCTCGGGACTTCACTACAATGAGCAGTTCTTC.

This chain uses TRBV30 with TRBJ1-4, with 8 bases aligning to TRBD1. Germline loops: CDR1 GTSNPN, CDR2 SVGIG (reference sequence). The CDR3 runs 15 residues. V lost 6 bases to trimming and J lost 10 bases; unmatched junction nucleotides: 16. The CDR3 nucleotides read TGTGCCTGTAACATAGCCGGGACAGGATACGGAAAACTGTTTTTT. It encodes CACNIAGTGYGKLFF. Full variable domain (remainder filled in from reference TRBV30 and TRBJ1-4): SQTIHQWPATLVQPVGSPLSLECTVEGTSNPNLYWYRQAAGRGLQLLFYSVGIGQISSEVPQNLSASRPQDRQFILSSKKLLLSDSGFYLCACNIAGTGYGKLFFGSGTQLSVL.

The chain employs TRBV5-6 and TRBJ2-2, with D possibly being TRBD1 or TRBD2 (5 bases each). V lost 4 bases and J lost 8, with 12 bases in between. This CDR3 comprises 13 residues. The germline gives CDR1 SGHDT, CDR2 YYEEEE. The DNA for the CDR3 is TGTGCCAGCAGCCTGGGACCGCGTGGGGAGCTGTTTTTT. Translation: CASSLGPRGELFF.

The CDR3 region has the DNA TGTGCCAGCAGCTTAGGCAGGGAAGCTAACTATGGCTACACCTTC. Residues: CASSLGREANYGYTF. This chain uses TRBV7-9 with TRBJ1-2; a possible D gene is TRBD1 (5 bases). CDR3 size: 15 residues. V was shortened by 1 base and J by 0 bases, with 9 bases between the two germline ends. Germline-derived CDR1 and CDR2 are SEHNR and FQNEAQ (reference sequence).

The chain uses TRBV6-5 and TRBJ1-3, with D perhaps TRBD1 (6 bases). This CDR3 region has 12 residues. V gave up 7 bases and J gave up 4 bases, with 8 bases separating them. Germline assignment: CDR1 MNHEY and CDR2 SVGAGI. This CDR3 is CASTGQGNTIYF. For the CDR3, the DNA is TGTGCCAGCACCGGACAGGGAAACACCATATATTTT.

This clone has just one count. The genes are TRBV9 and TRBJ2-5, with TRBD1 as a possible D gene (5 bases). This CDR3 has 17 residues. Germline CDR1 SGDLS, CDR2 YYNGEE. V was clipped by 0 bases and J by 2 bases, with 17 bases between them. The CDR3 here is CASSVEADSYMQETQYF. The CDR3, as DNA: TGTGCCAGCAGCGTAGAGGCAGACAGCTACATGCAAGAGACCCAGTACTTC. The full variable domain, completed using reference TRBV9 and TRBJ2-5, is DSGVTQTPKHLITATGQRVTLRCSPRSGDLSVYWYQQSLDQGLQFLIQYYNGEERAKGNILERFSAQQFPDLHSELNLSSLELGDSALYFCASSVEADSYMQETQYFGPGTRLLVL.

The genes are TRBV9 and TRBJ1-6; 11 nucleotides align to TRBD1. The CDR3 has 15 residues. The germline V gene encodes CDR1 SGDLS and CDR2 YYNGEE. Trimming took 3 bases from V and 8 from J; bases not matched to a gene: 4. CDR3 nucleotide sequence: TGTGCCAGCAGCGCTTGGGACAGGGGGGATTCACCCCTCCACTTT. As protein: CASSAWDRGDSPLHF. The variable domain in full, with the rest retrieved from reference TRBV9 and TRBJ1-6, is DSGVTQTPKHLITATGQRVTLRCSPRSGDLSVYWYQQSLDQGLQFLIQYYNGEERAKGNILERFSAQQFPDLHSELNLSSLELGDSALYFCASSAWDRGDSPLHFGNGTRLTVT.

The chain uses TRBV5-1 and TRBJ2-2, with D perhaps given as TRBD1 or TRBD2 (5 bases each). This CDR3 has 17 amino acids. V lost 5 bases and J 7 bases, leaving 24 bases between the germline ends. CDR1 is SGHRS, CDR2 YFSETQ, per germline. The CDR3 DNA reads as TGCGCCAGCAGAAAAGGAGGTGGGCAGGGAGTGAACGGGGAGCTGTTTTTT. It translates to CASRKGGGQGVNGELFF.

The chain joins TRBV7-2 to TRBJ2-3; weak D call: TRBD2 (5 bases). V dropped 4 bases and J dropped 2 bases, with 10 bases sitting between them. The CDR3 spans 14 residues. CDR1 is SGHTA, CDR2 FQGNSA, per germline. The DNA of the CDR3 is TGTGCCAGCAGCTACGGACTTCACACAGATACGCAGTATTTT. As protein: CASSYGLHTDTQYF.

The chain employs TRBV4-1 and TRBJ1-6; D is perhaps TRBD1 (6 bases). The V gene's germline CDR1 is MGHRA and CDR2 YSYEKL. There are 19 residues in the CDR3. V dropped 0 bases and J dropped 0 bases, with 15 bases sitting between them. The CDR3 nucleotides read TGCGCCAGCAGCCAAGAAAAATTGAGGGGGAGCTCCTATAATTCACCCCTCCACTTT. Translation gives CASSQEKLRGSSYNSPLHF.

The chain couples TRBV7-2 to TRBJ2-7, with 16 bases fitting TRBD2. There are 16 residues in the CDR3. Germline CDR1 is SGHTA and CDR2 is FQGNSA. V lost 3 bases, J lost 5 bases, and 4 bases stayed unmatched. CDR3 sequence: CASSLGLAGGQNEQYF. The CDR3 nucleotides read TGTGCCAGCAGCTTGGGACTAGCGGGGGGGCAAAACGAGCAGTACTTC.

This chain connects TRBV11-3 to TRBJ2-5, with no clear D. Deletions cut 4 bases from V and 3 bases from J, with 12 bases between. The length of the CDR3 is 14 residues. From germline, CDR1 is SGHNT and CDR2 YENEEA. The CDR3 loop is CASSSRGTEETQYF. The CDR3 nucleotides are TGTGCCAGCAGCTCCCGAGGAACTGAAGAGACCCAGTACTTC.

The rearrangement links TRBV3-1 (or the pseudogene TRBV3-2) to TRBJ1-1, with D unclear. Germline V lookup: CDR1 LGHDT, CDR2 YNNKEL (reference sequence). CDR3 size: 17 residues. Trimming took off 2 bases at V and 2 bases at J, with 18 bases between the two ends. The CDR3 DNA follows: TGTGCCAGCAGCCAACTTCTTGGTACGGACGGCAACACTGAAGCTTTCTTT. Its protein product is CASSQLLGTDGNTEAFF.

The J gene is TRBJ2-7, the V gene TRBV6-5; no clear D gene. CDR1 and CDR2 from the germline V gene are MNHEY and SVGAGI. V shed 2 bases and J shed 4 bases, with 9 bases lying between them. The CDR3 has 13 amino acids. For the CDR3, the DNA is TGTGCCAGCAGTTACGCACAAAAATACGAGCAGTACTTC. Translation gives CASSYAQKYEQYF.

This clone appeared once. The gene calls are TRBV19 and TRBJ1-1; TRBD1 is a possible D gene (6 bases). With 7 bases removed from V and 8 bases from J, the gap between germline ends came to 14 bases. CDR3 length: 12 residues. Germline V gene sequence: CDR1 LNHDA, CDR2 SQIVND (reference sequence). The CDR3 region has the DNA TGTGCCAGTAATACAGGGCTACGAGAAGCTTTCTTT. Translated, it gives CASNTGLREAFF.